The clone carrying this TCR beta chain came up a few times. The data belong to a study of T cells after somatic rescue of genetic block. Assay: immunoSEQ multiplex PCR; the TCRdb copy retains only in-frame clones and omits some. The sample has tens of thousands of clones; 80% to 95% are singletons. This clonotype was obtained from a man aged 40-49 years. The material sequenced was peripheral blood mononuclear cells (PBMCs).

The CDR3 spells CASRQGGQPQHF. CDR3 DNA: TGTGCCAGCCGACAGGGCGGGCAGCCCCAGCATTTT. The chain carries TRBV27 and TRBJ1-5; 7 bases align to TRBD1. Looked up from germline, CDR1 is MNHEY and CDR2 is SMNVEV (reference sequence). The CDR3 length is 12 residues. V shed 8 bases and J 7 bases; nucleotides not matched to a gene: 5.